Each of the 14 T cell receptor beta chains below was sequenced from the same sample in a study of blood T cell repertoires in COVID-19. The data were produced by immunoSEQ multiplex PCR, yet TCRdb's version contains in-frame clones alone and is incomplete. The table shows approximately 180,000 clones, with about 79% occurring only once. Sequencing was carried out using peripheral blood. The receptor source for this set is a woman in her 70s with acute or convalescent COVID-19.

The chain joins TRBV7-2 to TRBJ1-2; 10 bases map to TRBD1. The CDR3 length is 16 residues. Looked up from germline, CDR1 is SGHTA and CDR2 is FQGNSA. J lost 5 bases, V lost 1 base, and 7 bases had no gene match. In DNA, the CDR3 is TGTGCCAGCAGCTTAGGGAGGGACAGGGGCGGTTATGGCTACACCTTC. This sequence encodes CASSLGRDRGGYGYTF.

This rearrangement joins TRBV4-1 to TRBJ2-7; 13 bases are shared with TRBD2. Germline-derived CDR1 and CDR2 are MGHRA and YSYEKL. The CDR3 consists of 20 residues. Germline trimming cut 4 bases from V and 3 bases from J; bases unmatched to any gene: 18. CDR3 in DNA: TGCGCCAGCAGCCCCGTGACACTAGCGGGAGGGCCTAGAAGAGACTACGAGCAGTACTTC. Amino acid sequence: CASSPVTLAGGPRRDYEQYF.

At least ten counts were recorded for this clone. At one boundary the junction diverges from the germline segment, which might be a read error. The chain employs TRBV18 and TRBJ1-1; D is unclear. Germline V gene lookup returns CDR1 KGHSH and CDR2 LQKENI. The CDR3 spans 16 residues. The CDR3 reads CASSPRLIESNAEAFF. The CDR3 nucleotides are TGTGCCAGCTCACCACGGTTAATTGAGTCGAACGCTGAAGCTTTCTTT.

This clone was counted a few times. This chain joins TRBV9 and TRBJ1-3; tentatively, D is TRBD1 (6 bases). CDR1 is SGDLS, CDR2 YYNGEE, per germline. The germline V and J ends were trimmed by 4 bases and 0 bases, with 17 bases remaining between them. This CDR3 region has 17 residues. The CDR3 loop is CASSHVGGGPSGNTIYF. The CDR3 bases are TGTGCCAGCAGCCATGTAGGTGGGGGCCCCTCTGGAAACACCATATATTTT.

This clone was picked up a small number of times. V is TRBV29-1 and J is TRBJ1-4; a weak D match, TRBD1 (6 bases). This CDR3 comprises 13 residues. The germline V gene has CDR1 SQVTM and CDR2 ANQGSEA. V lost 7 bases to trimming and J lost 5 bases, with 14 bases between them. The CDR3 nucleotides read TGCAGCGCCACCGGGACACGGAATGAAAAACTGTTTTTT. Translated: CSATGTRNEKLFF.

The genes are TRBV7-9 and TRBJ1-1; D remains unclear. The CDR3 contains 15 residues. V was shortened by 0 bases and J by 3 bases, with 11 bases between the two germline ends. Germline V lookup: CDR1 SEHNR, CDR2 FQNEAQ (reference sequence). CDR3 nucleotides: TGTGCCAGCAGCTTAGCTAACGAAGACTACACTGAAGCTTTCTTT. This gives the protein CASSLANEDYTEAFF. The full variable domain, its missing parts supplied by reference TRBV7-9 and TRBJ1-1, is DTGVSQNPRHKITKRGQNVTFRCDPISEHNRLYWYRQTLGQGPEFLTYFQNEAQLEKSRLLSDRFSAERPKGSFSTLEIQRTEQGDSAMYLCASSLANEDYTEAFFGQGTRLTVV.

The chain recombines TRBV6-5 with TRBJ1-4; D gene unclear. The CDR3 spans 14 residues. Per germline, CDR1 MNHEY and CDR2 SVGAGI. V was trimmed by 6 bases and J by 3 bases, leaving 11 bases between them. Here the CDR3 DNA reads TGTGCCAGCAGCGTACGGGTGGCTAATGAAAAACTGTTTTTT. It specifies CASSVRVANEKLFF.

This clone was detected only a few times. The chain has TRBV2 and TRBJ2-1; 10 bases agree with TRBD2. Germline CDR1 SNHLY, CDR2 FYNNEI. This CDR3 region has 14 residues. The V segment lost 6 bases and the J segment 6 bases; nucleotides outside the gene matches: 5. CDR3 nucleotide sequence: TGTGCCAGCAGGGGAAGGACTAGCGGCAATGAGCAGTTCTTC. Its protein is CASRGRTSGNEQFF. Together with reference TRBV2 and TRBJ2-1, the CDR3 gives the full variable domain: EPEVTQTPSHQVTQMGQEVILRCVPISNHLYFYWYRQILGQKVEFLVSFYNNEISEKSEIFDDQFSVERPDGSNFTLKIRSTKLEDSAMYFCASRGRTSGNEQFFGPGTRLTVL.

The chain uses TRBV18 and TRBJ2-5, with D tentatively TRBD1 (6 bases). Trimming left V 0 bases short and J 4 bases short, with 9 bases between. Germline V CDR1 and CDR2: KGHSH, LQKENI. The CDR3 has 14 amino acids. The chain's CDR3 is CASSPPIGGETQYF. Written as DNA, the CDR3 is TGTGCCAGCTCACCACCGATAGGGGGAGAGACCCAGTACTTC.

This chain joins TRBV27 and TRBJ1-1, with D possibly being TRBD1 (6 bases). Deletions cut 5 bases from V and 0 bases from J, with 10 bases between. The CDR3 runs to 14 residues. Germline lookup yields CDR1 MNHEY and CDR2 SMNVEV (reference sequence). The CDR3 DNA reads TGTGCCAGCAGTATGACAGGCCTGAACACTGAAGCTTTCTTT. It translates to CASSMTGLNTEAFF.

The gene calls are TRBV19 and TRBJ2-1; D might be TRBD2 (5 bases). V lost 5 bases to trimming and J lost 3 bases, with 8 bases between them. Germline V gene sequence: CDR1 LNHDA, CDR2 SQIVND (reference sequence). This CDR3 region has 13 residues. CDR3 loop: CASSERYYNEQFF. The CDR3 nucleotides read TGTGCCAGTAGTGAGCGGTACTACAATGAGCAGTTCTTC.

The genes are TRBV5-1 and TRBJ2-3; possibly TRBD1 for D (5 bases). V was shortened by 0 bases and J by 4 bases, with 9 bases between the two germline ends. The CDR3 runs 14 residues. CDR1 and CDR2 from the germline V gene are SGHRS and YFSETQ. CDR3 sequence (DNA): TGCGCCAGCAGCTTGGCGCAGGGTTCAGATACGCAGTATTTT. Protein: CASSLAQGSDTQYF.

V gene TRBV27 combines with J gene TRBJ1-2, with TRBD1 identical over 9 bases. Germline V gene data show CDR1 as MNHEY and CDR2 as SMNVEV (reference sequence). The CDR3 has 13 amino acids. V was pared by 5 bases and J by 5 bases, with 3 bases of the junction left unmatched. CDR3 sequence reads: CASSLGTGYGYTF. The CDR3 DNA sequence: TGTGCCAGCAGTCTCGGGACAGGGTATGGCTACACCTTC.

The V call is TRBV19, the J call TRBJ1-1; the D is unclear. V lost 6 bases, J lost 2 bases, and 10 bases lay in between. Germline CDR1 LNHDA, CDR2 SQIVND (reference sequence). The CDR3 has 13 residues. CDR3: CASRINYNTEAFF. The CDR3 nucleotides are TGTGCCAGTAGAATAAATTATAACACTGAAGCTTTCTTT.